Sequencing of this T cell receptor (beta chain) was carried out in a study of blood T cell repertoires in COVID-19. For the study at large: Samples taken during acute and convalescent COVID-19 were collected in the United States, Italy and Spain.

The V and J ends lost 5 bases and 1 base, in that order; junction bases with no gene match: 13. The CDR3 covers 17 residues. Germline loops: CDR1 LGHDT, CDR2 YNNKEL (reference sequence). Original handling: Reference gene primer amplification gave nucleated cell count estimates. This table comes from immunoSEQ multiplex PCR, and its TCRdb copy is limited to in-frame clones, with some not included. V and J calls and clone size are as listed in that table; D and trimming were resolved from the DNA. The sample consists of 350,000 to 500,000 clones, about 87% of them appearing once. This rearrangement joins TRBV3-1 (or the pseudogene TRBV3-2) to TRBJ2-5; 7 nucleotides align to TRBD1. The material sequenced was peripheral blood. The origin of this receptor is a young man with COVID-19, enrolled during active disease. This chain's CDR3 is CASSLPGGGILQETQYF. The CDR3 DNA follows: TGTGCCAGCAGCTTACCAGGGGGTGGTATACTCCAAGAGACCCAGTACTTC.